This passage covers 24 T cell receptor beta chains from one sample sequenced in a study of blood T cell repertoires in COVID-19 (dated by TCRdb to about 2020). The library relied on the immunoSEQ multiplex PCR assay. TCRdb holds this immuneACCESS table with in-frame rearrangements only. Some clones are missing; in checked studies, unresolved V genes explain under half, and the rest has no known cause. For this sample the table gives 100,000 or so clones, of which about three quarters were detected only once. About 6% of the sample is held by the ten biggest clonotypes. The sequenced material came from peripheral blood. The receptors originated from a man aged 80 or over with acute or convalescent COVID-19.

The genes are TRBV2 and TRBJ2-7; unclear D gene. The CDR3 contains 14 residues. Germline V CDR1 and CDR2: SNHLY, FYNNEI. The V end lost 8 bases, the J end lost 0 bases, and 14 bases lay between the germline ends. CDR3 in amino acids: CASLSTVSSYEQYF. DNA of the CDR3: TGTGCCAGCCTCTCTACAGTAAGCTCCTACGAGCAGTACTTC.

The chain couples TRBV25-1 to TRBJ2-4, with D perhaps matching TRBD2 (6 bases). The V end lost 1 base, the J end lost 4 bases, and 11 bases lay between the germline ends. The CDR3 has 15 residues. Per the germline V gene, CDR1 is MGHDK and CDR2 is SYGVNS. The CDR3 nucleotides read TGTGCCAGCAGTGAATCTGGGACTCATAAAAACATTCAGTACTTC. Translation: CASSESGTHKNIQYF.

The chain is built from TRBV5-4 and TRBJ2-3; 11 positions agree with TRBD2. V was clipped by 5 bases and J by 0 bases; unmatched bases: 2. The CDR3 loop spans 15 amino acids. Germline V gives CDR1 SGHNT, CDR2 YYREEE (reference sequence). The CDR3 bases are TGTGCCAGCAGTTGGACTAGCGGGAGCACAGATACGCAGTATTTT. It specifies CASSWTSGSTDTQYF.

This clone was seen a few times. The rearrangement uses TRBV4-2 and TRBJ1-6; D gene unclear. Germline-derived CDR1 and CDR2 are LGHNA and YNFKEQ. Trimming removed 0 bases from V and 17 bases from J, with 14 bases in between. The CDR3 is 13 amino acids. The CDR3 sequence is CASSQDLIREFHF. The CDR3 DNA reads TGTGCCAGCAGCCAAGATCTAATCCGGGAATTCCACTTT.

This clone was found a few times. This rearrangement joins TRBV5-1 to TRBJ2-1; D possibly corresponds to TRBD1 (7 bases). Per the germline V gene, CDR1 is SGHRS and CDR2 is YFSETQ. V was shortened by 0 bases and J by 5 bases, with 12 bases between the two germline ends. There are 15 residues in the CDR3. DNA for the CDR3: TGCGCCAGCAGCTTGGGCGGGACAGAGAACAATGAGCAGTTCTTC. Amino acid sequence: CASSLGGTENNEQFF.

The chain has TRBV11-3 and TRBJ2-2, with D possibly TRBD1 on 7 matching bases. This CDR3 has 13 amino acids. The germline V gene encodes CDR1 SGHNT and CDR2 YENEEA. The ends were cut back, 5 bases at V and 6 bases at J, with 10 bases in the middle. Here the CDR3 reads CASSPGGSGELFF. The DNA for the CDR3 is TGTGCCAGCAGCCCAGGGGGGTCCGGGGAGCTGTTTTTT.

V gene TRBV20-1 combines with J gene TRBJ2-3, with D unresolved. There are 10 residues in the CDR3. Trimming cost V 6 bases and J 4 bases, with 5 bases left between them. In germline, CDR1 is DFQATT, CDR2 SNEGSKA (reference sequence). The CDR3 protein is CSANPDTQYF. The CDR3, as DNA: TGCAGTGCCAATCCAGATACGCAGTATTTT.

This chain uses TRBV28 with TRBJ2-3, with 8 positions matching TRBD2. The V gene end was trimmed by 6 bases and the J gene end by 0 bases; junction bases not matched to a gene: 5. This CDR3 has 15 residues. CDR1 MDHEN and CDR2 SYDVKM come from the germline V gene. CDR3 sequence: CASRERLASTDTQYF. The CDR3 coding sequence is TGTGCCAGCAGAGAGAGACTAGCGAGCACAGATACGCAGTATTTT.

This clone was detected only a few times. The gene calls are TRBV15 and TRBJ2-7; tentative D call: TRBD1 (6 bases). V gave up 8 bases and J gave up 3 bases, with 11 bases separating them. Germline-derived CDR1 and CDR2 are LNHNV and YYDKDF (reference sequence). The CDR3 runs 12 residues. The CDR3 here is CATGTNRYEQYF. Written as DNA, the CDR3 is TGTGCCACCGGGACAAACCGCTACGAGCAGTACTTC.

The chain joins TRBV5-1 to TRBJ1-2; D possibly corresponds to TRBD1 (6 bases). This CDR3 region has 14 residues. V lost 4 bases to trimming and J lost 7 bases, with 17 bases between them. Germline V CDR1 and CDR2: SGHRS, YFSETQ. In DNA form, the CDR3 reads TGCGCCAGCAGCCCCCTAGGGGGGGGAGGTGGCTACACCTTC. It encodes CASSPLGGGGGYTF.

The chain joins TRBV4-1 to TRBJ2-1, with 7 nucleotides matching TRBD1. Per germline, CDR1 MGHRA and CDR2 YSYEKL. The CDR3 consists of 15 residues. V shed 0 bases and J 10 bases; nucleotides not matched to a gene: 9. This CDR3 is CASSQDGVGGLEQFF. DNA for the CDR3: TGCGCCAGCAGCCAAGATGGAGTAGGGGGCTTGGAGCAGTTCTTC.

The chain recombines TRBV7-2 with TRBJ2-5; 13 bases match TRBD2. This CDR3 region has 19 residues. V lost 3 bases, J lost 2 bases, and 12 bases stayed unmatched. The germline V gene has CDR1 SGHTA and CDR2 FQGNSA. CDR3 sequence: CASSFLPGLAGHPQETQYF. CDR3 bases: TGTGCCAGCAGCTTTTTACCGGGACTAGCGGGGCACCCTCAAGAGACCCAGTACTTC.

Remarks on this clone: The germline gene is not matched at one end of the junction; a read error may be the cause. The chain is built from TRBV7-2 and TRBJ1-2; possibly TRBD1 for D (5 bases). CDR1 is SGHTA, CDR2 FQGNSA, per germline. The CDR3 spans 12 residues. The CDR3 DNA reads as TGTGCCAGCACCTTAGGGGTGGGCGGCTACACCTTC. Translated, it gives CASTLGVGGYTF.

The V and J genes are TRBV5-1 and TRBJ2-7; 9 bases match TRBD2. V dropped 4 bases and J dropped 3; count of bases not matched to a gene: 5. The CDR3 extends over 14 amino acids. CDR1 SGHRS and CDR2 YFSETQ come from the germline V gene. The CDR3, as DNA: TGCGCCAGCAGCCACGGGACTAGCAGCTACGAGCAGTACTTC. Translating it yields CASSHGTSSYEQYF.

V gene TRBV19 combines with J gene TRBJ2-3; 10 bases are a match to TRBD1. This CDR3 spans 16 amino acids. Germline V gene data show CDR1 as LNHDA and CDR2 as SQIVND (reference sequence). V lost 2 bases and J lost 2; bases outside the gene matches: 4. The CDR3 bases are TGTGCCAGTAGTATATTTGGGACAGGGGCCACAGATACGCAGTATTTT. Translating gives CASSIFGTGATDTQYF.

This clone has a handful of counts. The chain links TRBV27 to TRBJ1-6; D gene ambiguous. Trimming took 2 bases from V and 6 from J, leaving 11 bases between them. Germline V CDR1 and CDR2: MNHEY, SMNVEV (reference sequence). The CDR3 loop spans 15 amino acids. The CDR3 coding sequence is TGTGCCAGCAGTTTAGGCCAGGCGATTAATTCACCCCTCCACTTT. This sequence encodes CASSLGQAINSPLHF.

J is TRBJ2-3 and V is TRBV10-1; D is unclear. In germline, CDR1 is WNHNN, CDR2 SYGVQD (reference sequence). The CDR3 runs to 14 residues. Deletions cut 3 bases from V and 3 bases from J, with 10 bases between. The CDR3 is CASSDSASTDTQYF. CDR3 coding DNA: TGCGCCAGCAGTGATTCAGCGTCAACAGATACGCAGTATTTT.

This clone was seen a few times. CDR3 sequence (DNA): TGTGCCAGCAGCGCCCGGGACTCCTACTCCGAGCAGTACTTC. Translation: CASSARDSYSEQYF. V usage is TRBV7-6 and J usage is TRBJ2-7, with D maybe TRBD2 (6 bases). V was shortened by 5 bases and J by 6 bases, with 17 bases between the two germline ends. The CDR3 is 14 residues long. From germline, CDR1 is SGHVS and CDR2 FNYEAQ.

The rearrangement joins TRBV7-8 to TRBJ2-2, with a weak D call TRBD1 (5 bases). The V gene's germline CDR1 is SGHVS and CDR2 FQNEAQ. Trimming left V 4 bases short and J 3 bases short, with 15 bases between. The CDR3 totals 16 residues. The DNA of the CDR3 is TGTGCCAGCAGCTCCCTAGGGGCTAGGGACACCGGGGAGCTGTTTTTT. Its protein is CASSSLGARDTGELFF.

The chain combines TRBV5-4 with TRBJ2-5, with a possible D match to TRBD1 (6 bases). This CDR3 has 16 amino acids. V shed 4 bases and J shed 2 bases, with 18 bases lying between them. CDR1 and CDR2 from the germline V gene are SGHNT and YYREEE (reference sequence). The CDR3 nucleotides read TGTGCCAGCAGCCCTAAGTCCGGACAGTCTCAAGAGACCCAGTACTTC. Protein product: CASSPKSGQSQETQYF. The full variable domain, completed using reference TRBV5-4 and TRBJ2-5, is ETGVTQSPTHLIKTRGQQVTLRCSSQSGHNTVSWYQQALGQGPQFIFQYYREEENGRGNFPPRFSGLQFPNYSSELNVNALELDDSALYLCASSPKSGQSQETQYFGPGTRLLVL.

As concerns this clone: The same CDR3 can be traced to other DNA sequences in this sample. The chain employs TRBV7-2 and TRBJ2-1, with D unresolved. Germline V gene lookup returns CDR1 SGHTA and CDR2 FQGNSA. Trimming removed 3 bases from V and 0 bases from J, with 3 bases in between. The CDR3 consists of 13 residues. The CDR3 DNA reads TGTGCCAGCAGCTTGAGCTCCTACAATGAGCAGTTCTTC. Protein product: CASSLSSYNEQFF.

J is TRBJ2-3 and V is TRBV7-8; D gene unclear. The germline gives CDR1 SGHVS, CDR2 FQNEAQ. Trimming stripped 3 bases from V and 0 bases from J, with 16 bases between. CDR3 length equals 17 residues. The CDR3 sequence is CASSLEFLFSSTDTQYF. CDR3 sequence (DNA): TGTGCCAGCAGCTTGGAGTTCTTATTTTCCAGCACAGATACGCAGTATTTT.

The genes are TRBV6-1 and TRBJ2-3; D is uncertain. The CDR3 has 15 amino acids. Germline V gene data show CDR1 as MNHNS and CDR2 as SASEGT. V dropped 3 bases and J dropped 0 bases, with 10 bases sitting between them. The CDR3 nucleotides read TGTGCCAGCAGTGATCCAGCGCCTAGCACAGATACGCAGTATTTT. It translates to CASSDPAPSTDTQYF.

The rearrangement links TRBV24-1 to TRBJ2-5; the D gene is possibly TRBD1 (6 bases). Trimming shortened V by 4 bases and J by 4 bases, and 21 bases separated the two germline ends. Germline values: CDR1 KGHDR, CDR2 SFDVKD. The CDR3 totals 17 residues. The CDR3 protein is CATSDPSDSTNGETQYF. Written as DNA, the CDR3 is TGTGCCACCAGTGACCCTTCGGACAGTACCAATGGAGAGACCCAGTACTTC.